This passage covers 30 T cell receptor beta chains from one sample sequenced in a study of shared clonotypes between healthy human individuals. Data came from immunoSEQ multiplex PCR; TCRdb stores just in-frame clones and leaves some out. The sample has roughly 2 million clones; about 95% are singletons. Sequencing was done on a sample of naive CD4+ T cells sorted from blood. Indicated subset: CD45RA+ positively selected. The receptor source for this set is a man younger than 35 in good health.

This sequence joins TRBV7-2 and TRBJ2-2; TRBD2 matches at 9 bases. Per the germline V gene, CDR1 is SGHTA and CDR2 is FQGNSA. This CDR3 has 16 residues. The J segment lost 2 bases and the V segment lost 5 bases, leaving 6 bases of the junction unmatched. The CDR3 spells CASSRTSGLNTGELFF. The CDR3 nucleotides are TGTGCCAGCAGCAGAACTAGCGGGCTTAACACCGGGGAGCTGTTTTTT.

The CDR3 spells CASKFGTEVQNIQYF. DNA of the CDR3: TGTGCCAGCAAATTTGGGACAGAAGTCCAAAACATTCAGTACTTC. The chain recombines TRBV6-6 with TRBJ2-4; 7 nucleotides agree with TRBD1. The CDR3 has 15 amino acids. Trimming took 7 bases from V and 5 from J; bases not matched to a gene: 11. Germline V gene lookup returns CDR1 MNHNY and CDR2 SVGAGI (reference sequence).

The CDR3: CASSFRGPPQETQYF. CDR3 nucleotides: TGTGCCAGCAGCTTCAGGGGGCCCCCCCAAGAGACCCAGTACTTC. The V gene is TRBV11-2, the J gene TRBJ2-5, with TRBD1 matching 8 bases. Germline V CDR1 and CDR2: SGHAT, FQNNGV. The CDR3 loop spans 15 amino acids. Trimming at V came to 3 bases and at J to 1 base, leaving 4 bases not matched to a gene.

The chain combines TRBV30 with TRBJ2-6; D gene uncertain. The CDR3 loop spans 12 amino acids. Germline-derived CDR1 and CDR2 are GTSNPN and SVGIG (reference sequence). The V gene lost 4 bases and the J gene lost 9 bases, with 10 bases spanning the gap. In DNA form, the CDR3 reads TGTGCCTGGAACATTTACGACAACGTCCTGACTTTC. As protein: CAWNIYDNVLTF. Looking up the rest from reference TRBV30 and TRBJ2-6 gives the full variable domain: SQTIHQWPATLVQPVGSPLSLECTVEGTSNPNLYWYRQAAGRGLQLLFYSVGIGQISSEVPQNLSASRPQDRQFILSSKKLLLSDSGFYLCAWNIYDNVLTFGAGSRLTVL.

The chain uses TRBV18 and TRBJ2-2, with D perhaps given as TRBD1 or TRBD2 (5 bases each). The CDR3 totals 15 residues. The germline gives CDR1 KGHSH, CDR2 LQKENI. V lost 3 bases and J 5 bases, leaving 13 bases between the germline ends. CDR3 loop: CASSPDGARTGELFF. The CDR3 region has the DNA TGTGCCAGCTCACCGGACGGGGCGAGGACCGGGGAGCTGTTTTTT.

The chain carries TRBV1 and TRBJ2-7; the D segment call TRBD2 is taken from the table without a DNA check. TRBV1 is tagged as a pseudogene. This CDR3 is 18 amino acids long. This CDR3 is CTSSQAPAGVGGSNEQYF. DNA for the CDR3: TGCACCAGCAGCCAAGCTCCAGCGGGAGTAGGGGGGTCGAACGAGCAGTACTTC.

The chain carries TRBV5-1 and TRBJ2-3; D remains ambiguous. Trimming removed 4 bases at V and 12 bases at J, with 12 bases between. The germline V gene has CDR1 SGHRS and CDR2 YFSETQ. This CDR3 is built from 11 residues. DNA for the CDR3: TGCGCCAGCAGCGAGGAAACCAGACAGTATTTT. Its protein is CASSEETRQYF.

The V call is TRBV6-5, the J call TRBJ2-7, with unresolved D. Trimming stripped 6 bases from V and 6 bases from J, with 15 bases between. The germline gives CDR1 MNHEY, CDR2 SVGAGI. CDR3 length: 13 residues. The CDR3 DNA reads as TGTGCCAGCAGCCAGTCCGCGTGGGGCGAGCAGTACTTC. As protein: CASSQSAWGEQYF.

The V call is TRBV28, the J call TRBJ1-1, with D perhaps matching TRBD1 (5 bases). Trimming took off 7 bases at V and 7 bases at J, with 19 bases between the two ends. The germline gives CDR1 MDHEN, CDR2 SYDVKM. There are 14 residues in the CDR3. This CDR3 is CASKKVVGASEAFF. In nucleotides, the CDR3 is TGTGCCAGCAAGAAGGTTGTAGGGGCGAGTGAAGCTTTCTTT.

The chain employs TRBV9 and TRBJ1-2, with 7 bases that match TRBD1. The CDR3 spans 15 residues. Germline CDR1 and CDR2: SGDLS and YYNGEE. Unmatched junction bases numbered 6, after V lost 0 bases and J lost 4 bases. CDR3 DNA: TGTGCCAGCAGCGTAGATCCGGACAGGTCCTATGGCTACACCTTC. It codes for CASSVDPDRSYGYTF.

The V call is TRBV7-2, the J call TRBJ1-1, with 7 nucleotides matching TRBD1. Germline CDR1 SGHTA, CDR2 FQGNSA. The J segment lost 4 bases and the V segment lost 6 bases, leaving 5 bases of the junction unmatched. This CDR3 has 13 residues. The CDR3 loop is CASRLQGSTEAFF. CDR3 in DNA: TGTGCCAGCAGATTACAGGGGTCCACTGAAGCTTTCTTT.

This chain joins TRBV2 and TRBJ2-7; TRBD2 aligns across 11 bases. With V trimmed by 4 bases and J by 0 bases, 8 bases remained unmatched. Germline CDR1 is SNHLY and CDR2 is FYNNEI. The CDR3 spans 17 residues. CDR3 protein: CASSGRLAGKSSYEQYF. The CDR3 region has the DNA TGTGCCAGCAGTGGACGACTAGCGGGAAAGAGCTCCTACGAGCAGTACTTC.

The chain joins TRBV4-1 to TRBJ2-1; TRBD2 might be the D (7 bases). V lost 1 base and J 12 bases, leaving 13 bases between the germline ends. Germline assignment: CDR1 MGHRA and CDR2 YSYEKL. The CDR3 loop spans 13 amino acids. CDR3 sequence reads: CASSQAPGGGQFF. CDR3 nucleotide sequence: TGCGCCAGCAGCCAAGCCCCGGGGGGCGGGCAGTTCTTC.

V is TRBV6-1 and J is TRBJ1-5; D possibly corresponds to TRBD1 (6 bases). The CDR3 is 16 amino acids. The germline V gene has CDR1 MNHNS and CDR2 SASEGT. Deletions cut 1 base from V and 2 bases from J, with 12 bases between. The chain's CDR3 is CASSEVQGLGNQPQHF. In nucleotides, the CDR3 is TGTGCCAGCAGTGAAGTCCAGGGGCTTGGCAATCAGCCCCAGCATTTT.

V gene TRBV11-2 combines with J gene TRBJ1-2; D perhaps matches TRBD1 (5 bases). V was cut by 5 bases and J by 5 bases, with 15 bases left in between. Germline loops: CDR1 SGHAT, CDR2 FQNNGV. The CDR3 length is 14 residues. DNA for the CDR3: TGTGCCAGCAGCCTGCAGGGCCCTGTATATGGCTACACCTTC. Protein: CASSLQGPVYGYTF.

This clone was recorded once. The chain is built from TRBV6-5 and TRBJ2-3, with 10 bases aligning to TRBD2. V was pared by 6 bases and J by 2 bases, with 5 bases of the junction left unmatched. The germline V gene encodes CDR1 MNHEY and CDR2 SVGAGI. The CDR3 loop spans 15 amino acids. The CDR3 sequence: CASRWTSGVTDTQYF. For the CDR3, the DNA is TGTGCCAGCAGATGGACTAGCGGAGTCACAGATACGCAGTATTTT.

This rearrangement joins TRBV15 to TRBJ2-5, with 10 bases identical to TRBD2. V gave up 3 bases and J gave up 3 bases; unmatched junction bases: 10. Germline CDR1 is LNHNV and CDR2 is YYDKDF (reference sequence). CDR3 length: 17 amino acids. The CDR3 loop is CATSSFSGRPYKETQYF. The CDR3 DNA reads as TGTGCCACCAGCAGTTTTAGCGGGAGGCCATACAAAGAGACCCAGTACTTC.

As regards this clone: Other DNA sequences in the same sample also yield this CDR3. The gene calls are TRBV4-1 and TRBJ2-5; D gene unclear. CDR3 length: 13 residues. The germline V gene encodes CDR1 MGHRA and CDR2 YSYEKL. Trimming left V 4 bases short and J 1 base short, with 7 bases between. CDR3 amino acids: CASSLGLQETQYF. The CDR3 coding sequence is TGCGCCAGCAGCCTCGGGCTCCAAGAGACCCAGTACTTC.

This chain connects TRBV4-1 to TRBJ1-2; 8 bases match TRBD1. V lost 4 bases and J lost 5; bases outside the gene matches: 9. CDR3 length: 15 amino acids. CDR1 is MGHRA and CDR2 is YSYEKL in the germline V gene. Here the CDR3 reads CASSPTGGIYYGYTF. Written as DNA, the CDR3 is TGCGCCAGCAGCCCAACAGGGGGAATTTATTATGGCTACACCTTC.

The V gene is TRBV7-6, the J gene TRBJ1-2; TRBD1 matches 10 bases. Germline assignment: CDR1 SGHVS and CDR2 FNYEAQ. This CDR3 region has 13 residues. V was pared by 11 bases and J by 4 bases, with 7 bases of the junction left unmatched. CDR3 sequence: CAVPGQGTYGYTF. CDR3 nucleotide sequence: TGTGCCGTACCGGGACAGGGGACCTATGGCTACACCTTC.

On this clone: At one end, the junction sequence differs from germline, possibly due to a read error. The J gene is TRBJ2-1, the V gene TRBV6-5; 10 bases fit TRBD2. CDR3 length equals 15 residues. The V gene's germline CDR1 is MNHEY and CDR2 SVGAGI. Written as DNA, the CDR3 is TGTGCCAGCAGGTACTCACTAGCGGGATACAATGAGCAGTTCTTC. It translates to CASRYSLAGYNEQFF.

The V gene is TRBV7-2, the J gene TRBJ2-7, with D uncertain. Germline values: CDR1 SGHTA, CDR2 FQGNSA. V shed 6 bases and J shed 6 bases, with 12 bases lying between them. The CDR3 has 12 residues. In DNA form, the CDR3 reads TGTGCCAGCAGTTCTTCTTTGTCCGAGCAGTACTTC. Residues: CASSSSLSEQYF.

The genes are TRBV5-6 and TRBJ1-5, with TRBD1 matching over 10 bases. The ends lost 0 bases at V and 7 bases at J; junction bases unmatched: 10. This CDR3 has 17 amino acids. CDR1 SGHDT and CDR2 YYEEEE come from the germline V gene. The CDR3, as DNA: TGTGCCAGCAGCTTGGGGACAGGGGGGGATAAAGGGCAGCCCCAGCATTTT. Protein sequence: CASSLGTGGDKGQPQHF.

The chain joins TRBV9 to TRBJ1-5; the match to TRBD1 covers 7 bases. The CDR3 runs to 14 residues. The trim removed 3 bases at V and 6 bases at J, leaving 6 bases unmatched. Germline V gene data show CDR1 as SGDLS and CDR2 as YYNGEE. CDR3 sequence: CASSAGQAVQPQHF. CDR3 in DNA: TGTGCCAGCAGCGCCGGACAGGCCGTTCAGCCCCAGCATTTT.

As to this clone: The sample carries other DNA sequences with the same CDR3. The chain is built from TRBV18 and TRBJ1-1; D is unclear. V gave up 6 bases and J gave up 1 base, with 9 bases separating them. The germline V gene has CDR1 KGHSH and CDR2 LQKENI. CDR3 length: 13 residues. Written as DNA, the CDR3 is TGTGCCAGCTCCCCTTCCGGGAACACTGAAGCTTTCTTT. Its translation is CASSPSGNTEAFF.

The rearrangement links TRBV18 to TRBJ1-2; 12 bases are shared with TRBD1. This CDR3 has 15 amino acids. Germline loops: CDR1 KGHSH, CDR2 LQKENI. The trim removed 2 bases at V and 4 bases at J, leaving 2 bases unmatched. The CDR3 nucleotides read TGTGCCAGCTCACCAAAGGGACAGGGGGCCTATGGCTACACCTTC. It translates to CASSPKGQGAYGYTF.

V is TRBV19 and J is TRBJ2-1; the match to TRBD2 covers 7 bases. V lost 10 bases, J lost 1 base, and 4 bases stayed unmatched. Germline V CDR1 and CDR2: LNHDA, SQIVND (reference sequence). This CDR3 contains 13 residues. The CDR3 loop reads CATRTRSYNEQFF. The CDR3 DNA is TGTGCCACTCGGACTAGGTCCTACAATGAGCAGTTCTTC.

CDR3 amino acids: CASSFSLDTEAFF. The CDR3 region has the DNA TGCGCCAGCAGCTTTTCCCTGGACACTGAAGCTTTCTTT. The chain links TRBV5-1 to TRBJ1-1; D call uncertain. V was shortened by 2 bases and J by 3 bases, with 8 bases between the two germline ends. The germline V gene encodes CDR1 SGHRS and CDR2 YFSETQ. The CDR3 is made up of 13 amino acids.

This sequence joins TRBV5-1 and TRBJ1-3; a weak D match, TRBD1 (5 bases). This CDR3 has 15 amino acids. Trimming removed 1 base from V and 0 bases from J, with 8 bases in between. In germline, CDR1 is SGHRS, CDR2 YFSETQ. The CDR3 nucleotides read TGCGCCAGCAGCTTGTTCGACAGCTCTGGAAACACCATATATTTT. Its protein is CASSLFDSSGNTIYF.

The chain uses TRBV4-3 and TRBJ2-2; no clear D gene. The CDR3 consists of 14 residues. Germline values: CDR1 LGHNA, CDR2 YSLEER. With 2 bases removed from V and 8 bases from J, the gap between germline ends came to 12 bases. The chain's CDR3 is CASSQYPAGGELFF. The CDR3 DNA sequence: TGCGCCAGCAGCCAATACCCTGCCGGTGGGGAGCTGTTTTTT.